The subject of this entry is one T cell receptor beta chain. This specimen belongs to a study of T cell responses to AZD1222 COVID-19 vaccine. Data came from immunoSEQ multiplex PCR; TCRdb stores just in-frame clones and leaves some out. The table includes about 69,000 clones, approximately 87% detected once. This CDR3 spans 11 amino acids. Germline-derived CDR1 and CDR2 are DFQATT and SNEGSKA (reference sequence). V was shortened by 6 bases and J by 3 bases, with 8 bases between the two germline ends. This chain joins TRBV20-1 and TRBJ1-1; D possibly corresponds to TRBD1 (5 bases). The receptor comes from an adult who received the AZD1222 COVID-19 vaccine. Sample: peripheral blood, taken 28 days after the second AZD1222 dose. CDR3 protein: CSAPGDTEAFF. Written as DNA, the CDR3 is TGCAGTGCCCCGGGGGACACTGAAGCTTTCTTT.